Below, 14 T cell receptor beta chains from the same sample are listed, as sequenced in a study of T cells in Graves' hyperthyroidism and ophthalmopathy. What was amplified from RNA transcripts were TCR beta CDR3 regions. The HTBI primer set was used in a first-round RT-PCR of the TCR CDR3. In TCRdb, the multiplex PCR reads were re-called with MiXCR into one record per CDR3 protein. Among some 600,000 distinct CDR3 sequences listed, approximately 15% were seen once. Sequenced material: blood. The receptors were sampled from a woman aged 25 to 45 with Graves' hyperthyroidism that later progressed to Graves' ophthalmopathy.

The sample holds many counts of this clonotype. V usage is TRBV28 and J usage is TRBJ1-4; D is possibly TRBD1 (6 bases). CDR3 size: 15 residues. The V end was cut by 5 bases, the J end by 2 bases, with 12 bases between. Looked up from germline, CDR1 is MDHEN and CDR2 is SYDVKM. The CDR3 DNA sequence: TGTGCCAGCAGTCGGAGGGGGGCTACTAATGAAAAACTGTTTTTT. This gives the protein CASSRRGATNEKLFF.

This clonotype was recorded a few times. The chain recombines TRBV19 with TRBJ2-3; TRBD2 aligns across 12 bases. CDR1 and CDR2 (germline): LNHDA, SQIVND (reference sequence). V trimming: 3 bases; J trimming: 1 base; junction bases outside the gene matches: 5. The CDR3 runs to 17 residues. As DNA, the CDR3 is TGTGCCAGTAGTATCCTAGCGGGAGGGCCGGGCACAGATACGCAGTATTTT. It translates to CASSILAGGPGTDTQYF.

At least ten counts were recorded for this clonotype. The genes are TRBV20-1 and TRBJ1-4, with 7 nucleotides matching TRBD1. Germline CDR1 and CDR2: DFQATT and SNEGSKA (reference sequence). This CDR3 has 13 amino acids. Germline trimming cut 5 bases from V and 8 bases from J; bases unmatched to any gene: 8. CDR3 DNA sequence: TGCAGTGCTGATCAGGGGGGCCGGGAAAAACTGTTTTTT. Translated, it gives CSADQGGREKLFF.

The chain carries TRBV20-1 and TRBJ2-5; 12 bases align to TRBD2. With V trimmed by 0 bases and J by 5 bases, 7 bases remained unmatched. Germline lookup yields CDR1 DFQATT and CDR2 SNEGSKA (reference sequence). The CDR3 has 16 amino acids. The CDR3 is CSARDKLAGGLETQYF. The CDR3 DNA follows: TGCAGTGCTAGAGATAAACTAGCGGGAGGCCTGGAGACCCAGTACTTC.

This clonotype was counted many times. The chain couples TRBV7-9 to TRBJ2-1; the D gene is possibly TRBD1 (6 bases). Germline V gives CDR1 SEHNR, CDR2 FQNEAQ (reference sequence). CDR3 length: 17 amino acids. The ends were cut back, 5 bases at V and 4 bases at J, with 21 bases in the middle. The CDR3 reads CASSPPHQGPSYNEQFF. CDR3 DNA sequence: TGTGCCAGCAGCCCCCCACACCAGGGGCCATCATACAATGAGCAGTTCTTC.

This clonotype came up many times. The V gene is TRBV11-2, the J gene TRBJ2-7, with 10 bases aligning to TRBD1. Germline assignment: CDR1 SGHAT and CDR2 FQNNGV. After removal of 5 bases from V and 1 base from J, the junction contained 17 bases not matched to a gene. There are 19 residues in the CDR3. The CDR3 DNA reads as TGTGCCAGCAGCCCAATAGACAGGGGGCGCCGGGGCAGTTCCTACGAGCAGTACTTC. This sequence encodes CASSPIDRGRRGSSYEQYF.

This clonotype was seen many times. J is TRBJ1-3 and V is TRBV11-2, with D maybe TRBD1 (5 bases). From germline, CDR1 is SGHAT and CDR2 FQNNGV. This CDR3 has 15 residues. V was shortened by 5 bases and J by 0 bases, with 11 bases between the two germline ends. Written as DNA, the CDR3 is TGTGCCAGCAGCCGCTACAGGATCTCTGGAAACACCATATATTTT. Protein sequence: CASSRYRISGNTIYF.

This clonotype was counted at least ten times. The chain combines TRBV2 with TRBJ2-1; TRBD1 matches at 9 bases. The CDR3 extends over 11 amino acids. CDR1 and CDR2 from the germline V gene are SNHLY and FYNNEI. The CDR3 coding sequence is TGTGCAAGCGACAGGGGGAATGAGCAGTTCTTC. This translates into CASDRGNEQFF.

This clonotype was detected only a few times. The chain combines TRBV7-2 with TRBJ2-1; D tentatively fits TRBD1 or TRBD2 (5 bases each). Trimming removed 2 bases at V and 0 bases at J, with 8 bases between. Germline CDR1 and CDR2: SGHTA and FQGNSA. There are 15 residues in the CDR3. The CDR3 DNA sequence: TGTGCCAGCAGCTTATGGGACGTCTCCTACAATGAGCAGTTCTTC. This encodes CASSLWDVSYNEQFF.

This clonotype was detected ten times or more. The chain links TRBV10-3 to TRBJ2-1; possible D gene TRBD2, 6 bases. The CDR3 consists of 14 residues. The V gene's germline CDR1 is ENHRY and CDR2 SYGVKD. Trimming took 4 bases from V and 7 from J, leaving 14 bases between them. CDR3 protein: CAISGRDSGNEQFF. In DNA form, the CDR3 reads TGTGCCATCAGTGGCCGGGACTCAGGGAATGAGCAGTTCTTC.

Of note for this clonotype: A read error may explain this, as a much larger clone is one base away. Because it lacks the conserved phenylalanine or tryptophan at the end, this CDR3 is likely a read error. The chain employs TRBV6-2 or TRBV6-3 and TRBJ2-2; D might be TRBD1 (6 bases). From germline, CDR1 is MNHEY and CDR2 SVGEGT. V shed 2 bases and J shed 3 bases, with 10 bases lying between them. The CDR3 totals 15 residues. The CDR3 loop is CASSYGAGDTGELFI. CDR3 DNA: TGTGCCAGCAGTTACGGGGCAGGGGACACCGGGGAGCTGTTTATT.

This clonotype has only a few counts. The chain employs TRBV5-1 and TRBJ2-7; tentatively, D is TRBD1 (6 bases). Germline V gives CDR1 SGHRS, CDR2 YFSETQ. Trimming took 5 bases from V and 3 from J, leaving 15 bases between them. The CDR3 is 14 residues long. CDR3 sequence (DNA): TGCGCCAGCAGTAGGGTGACACAGGGCTACGAGCAGTACTTC. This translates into CASSRVTQGYEQYF.

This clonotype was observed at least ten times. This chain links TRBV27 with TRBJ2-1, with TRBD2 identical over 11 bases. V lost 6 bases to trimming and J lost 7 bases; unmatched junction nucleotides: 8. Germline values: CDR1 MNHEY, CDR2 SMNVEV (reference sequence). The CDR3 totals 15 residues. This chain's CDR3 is CASSLLAGAGNEQFF. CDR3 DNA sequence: TGTGCCAGCAGCCTACTAGCGGGAGCGGGTAATGAGCAGTTCTTC.

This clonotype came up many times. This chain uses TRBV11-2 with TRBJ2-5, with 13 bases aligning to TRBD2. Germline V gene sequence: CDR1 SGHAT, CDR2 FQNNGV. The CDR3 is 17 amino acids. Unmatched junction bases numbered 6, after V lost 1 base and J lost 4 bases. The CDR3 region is CASSLALGLAGAETQYF. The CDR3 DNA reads TGTGCCAGCAGCTTAGCCCTAGGACTAGCGGGAGCAGAGACCCAGTACTTC.